The entry below gives a single TCR beta chain sequence along with its context. The antigen remains unidentified. Germline V lookup: CDR1 SGHKS, CDR2 YYEKEE (reference sequence). The V end was cut by 6 bases, the J end by 7 bases, with 8 bases between. The length of the CDR3 is 12 residues. This sample was taken from a study of post-analysis software for immune sequencing data. The library was made from cDNA and included unique molecular identifiers. TCRdb independently ran MiXCR on the PCR reads; one entry per CDR3 protein. The top ten hold approximately 0.6% of the sample, which has over 700,000 distinct CDR3 sequences, 30% seen once. Study-level results: Comparison of patients with controls showed about 5 TRBV segments more frequent in patients, TRBV5-6, TRBV5-1 and TRBV20-1 among them.

The rearrangement links TRBV5-5 to TRBJ1-6; D ambiguous. The TCR was taken from a girl under 18 with multiple sclerosis. The sequenced sample was blood. CDR3 DNA sequence: TGTGCCAGCACGCTGTTGAATTCACCCCTCCACTTT. This sequence encodes CASTLLNSPLHF.